The 19 T cell receptor beta chains below were found in one sample sequenced in a study of blood T cells in healthy people across ages. A sample-barcoded 5' primer and a J-beta primer mix were used in a second PCR of roughly 7 to 12 cycles. Each CDR3 protein gets one entry after TCRdb re-called the 5' RACE reads with MiXCR. The sample shows about 780,000 distinct CDR3 sequences, 60% to 80% of them seen only once. Sequences were obtained from blood. These receptors all come from a young man in good health.

J is TRBJ2-7 and V is TRBV25-1, with TRBD1 matching over 9 bases. This CDR3 contains 12 residues. Germline CDR1 MGHDK, CDR2 SYGVNS. The CDR3 spells CAAGTGWVEQYF. The CDR3 DNA follows: TGTGCTGCCGGGACAGGGTGGGTCGAGCAGTACTTC.

V gene TRBV10-3 combines with J gene TRBJ1-6, with unresolved D. Trimming removed 0 bases at V and 9 bases at J, with 6 bases between. In germline, CDR1 is ENHRY, CDR2 SYGVKD. CDR3 length equals 13 residues. The CDR3 DNA reads as TGTGCCATCAGTGAGTCTGACCCTTCACCCCTCCACTTT. It specifies CAISESDPSPLHF.

This clonotype was seen just once. The chain carries TRBV6-6 and TRBJ2-7, with D tentatively TRBD2 (7 bases). The CDR3 is 14 amino acids. From germline, CDR1 is MNHNY and CDR2 SVGAGI (reference sequence). The V and J ends lost 6 bases and 6 bases respectively, with 18 bases between them. CDR3 nucleotides: TGTGCCAGCAGCTCCGCCCGGGGGGCGGGCGAGCAGTACTTC. Translating gives CASSSARGAGEQYF.

With regard to this clonotype: A much larger clone sits a single nucleotide away, making a read error possible. The chain joins TRBV4-2 to TRBJ1-5; 8 bases line up with TRBD1. The germline CDR1 and CDR2 sequences are LGHNA and YNFKEQ. The trim removed 4 bases at V and 2 bases at J, leaving 4 bases unmatched. The CDR3 loop spans 15 amino acids. The CDR3 loop is CASSPATGGNQPQHF. CDR3 nucleotide sequence: TGTGCCAGCAGCCCAGCGACAGGGGGCAATCAGCCCCAGCATTTT.

This chain connects TRBV4-3 to TRBJ2-3; 10 bases agree with TRBD2. This CDR3 has 16 residues. Germline lookup yields CDR1 LGHNA and CDR2 YSLEER. The V gene end was trimmed by 4 bases and the J gene end by 6 bases; junction bases not matched to a gene: 10. CDR3 amino acids: CASSRTSGVFLDTQYF. For the CDR3, the DNA is TGCGCCAGCAGCCGAACTAGCGGGGTTTTCTTGGATACGCAGTATTTT.

The gene calls are TRBV5-1 and TRBJ1-5, with D perhaps TRBD1 (6 bases). Germline V lookup: CDR1 SGHRS, CDR2 YFSETQ. Trimming removed 0 bases from V and 0 bases from J, with 10 bases in between. This CDR3 contains 16 residues. The CDR3 protein is CASSLDGTNSNQPQHF. The CDR3 nucleotides are TGCGCCAGCAGCTTGGATGGGACAAATAGCAATCAGCCCCAGCATTTT.

This clonotype was observed a handful of times. The chain combines TRBV7-3 with TRBJ1-2; no clear D. With 6 bases removed from V and 4 bases from J, the gap between germline ends came to 15 bases. CDR1 is SGHTA and CDR2 is FQGTGA in the germline V gene. The length of the CDR3 is 14 residues. CDR3 nucleotide sequence: TGTGCCAGCAGGAGATACACGGAAGCCTATGGCTACACCTTC. It translates to CASRRYTEAYGYTF.

This clonotype was observed a single time. The J gene is TRBJ2-5, the V gene TRBV29-1; 13 bases fit TRBD2. Germline loops: CDR1 SQVTM, CDR2 ANQGSEA. J gave up 11 bases and V 7 bases, and 13 bases lay outside the gene matches. The length of the CDR3 is 14 residues. The CDR3 DNA reads as TGCAGCGGGACTAGCGGGGGCAGAAACAATGAGCAGTACTTC. This gives the protein CSGTSGGRNNEQYF.

A word on this clonotype: A read error may produce the germline difference seen at one junction end. The chain is built from TRBV2 and TRBJ2-2; D is uncertain. The CDR3 has 13 amino acids. Germline values: CDR1 SNHLY, CDR2 FYNNEI. Here the CDR3 DNA reads TGTGCCAGCAATGAAAATTTCGACGGGGAGCTGTTTTTT. Translation: CASNENFDGELFF.

The chain is built from TRBV7-8 and TRBJ1-4; 7 bases are shared with TRBD1. Looked up from germline, CDR1 is SGHVS and CDR2 is FQNEAQ. The CDR3 contains 17 residues. Losses at the gene ends were 5 bases for V and 4 bases for J; bases not matched to a gene: 13. This chain's CDR3 is CASSPRQGGGDNEKLFF. The CDR3 coding sequence is TGTGCCAGCAGCCCCCGACAGGGAGGAGGGGATAATGAAAAACTGTTTTTT. Based on the CDR3 plus reference TRBV7-8 and TRBJ1-4, the full variable domain is GAGVSQSPRYKVAKRGQDVALRCDPISGHVSLFWYQQALGQGPEFLTYFQNEAQLDKSGLPSDRFFAERPEGSVSTLKIQRTQQEDSAVYLCASSPRQGGGDNEKLFFGSGTQLSVL.

This clonotype was found a few times. This chain uses TRBV11-2 with TRBJ2-3, with 9 bases fitting TRBD1. The CDR3 has 17 residues. The germline CDR1 and CDR2 sequences are SGHAT and FQNNGV. V lost 6 bases to trimming and J lost 0 bases; unmatched junction nucleotides: 10. CDR3 region: CASSFPRQGVSTDTQYF. The CDR3 bases are TGTGCCAGCAGTTTTCCCCGACAGGGGGTGAGCACAGATACGCAGTATTTT.

The rearrangement uses TRBV7-9 and TRBJ2-3, with D tentatively TRBD1 (7 bases). Germline loops: CDR1 SEHNR, CDR2 FQNEAQ (reference sequence). V was clipped by 3 bases and J by 4 bases, with 14 bases between them. The length of the CDR3 is 15 residues. CDR3 region: CASSFRPRGADTQYF. The CDR3 DNA is TGTGCCAGCAGCTTTAGGCCCAGGGGGGCAGATACGCAGTATTTT.

The rearrangement joins TRBV7-2 to TRBJ2-7; 12 nucleotides line up with TRBD2. The CDR3 runs to 15 residues. The V segment lost 2 bases and the J segment 3 bases; nucleotides outside the gene matches: 2. The germline gives CDR1 SGHTA, CDR2 FQGNSA. The CDR3 protein is CASSLQGLAGYEQYF. The CDR3 DNA reads TGTGCCAGCAGCTTACAGGGACTAGCGGGCTACGAGCAGTACTTC. Using reference TRBV7-2 and TRBJ2-7 for the parts outside the CDR3, the full variable domain is GAGVSQSPSNKVTEKGKDVELRCDPISGHTALYWYRQSLGQGLEFLIYFQGNSAPDKSGLPSDRFSAERTGGSVSTLTIQRTQQEDSAVYLCASSLQGLAGYEQYFGPGTRLTVT.

V and J are TRBV28 and TRBJ2-7; 9 bases map to TRBD1. Per the germline V gene, CDR1 is MDHEN and CDR2 is SYDVKM. The CDR3 loop spans 15 amino acids. Trimming at V came to 5 bases and at J to 5 bases, leaving 10 bases not matched to a gene. Here the CDR3 reads CASSPGTGRVHEQYF. For the CDR3, the DNA is TGTGCCAGCAGTCCGGGGACAGGGAGGGTCCACGAGCAGTACTTC. The full variable domain, completed using reference TRBV28 and TRBJ2-7, is DVKVTQSSRYLVKRTGEKVFLECVQDMDHENMFWYRQDPGLGLRLIYFSYDVKMKEKGDIPEGYSVSREKKERFSLILESASTNQTSMYLCASSPGTGRVHEQYFGPGTRLTVT.

V is TRBV20-1 and J is TRBJ2-1, with 10 bases lining up with TRBD2. Germline lookup yields CDR1 DFQATT and CDR2 SNEGSKA (reference sequence). This CDR3 comprises 15 residues. J lost 4 bases, V lost 5 bases, and 8 bases had no gene match. DNA of the CDR3: TGCAGTGCTCCCCAAACTAGCGGGGATTACAATGAGCAGTTCTTC. Translating it yields CSAPQTSGDYNEQFF.

The rearrangement links TRBV13 to TRBJ2-5; D is unresolved. The J call is uncertain, as TRBJ2-7 better fits the DNA end. The CDR3 loop spans 12 amino acids. Germline CDR1 and CDR2: PRHDT and FYEKMQ (reference sequence). CDR3 amino acids: CASSFARYEQYF. The DNA of the CDR3 is TGTGCCAGCAGCTTCGCAAGGTACGAGCAGTACTTC.

As for this clonotype: The junction differs from germline at one of its ends, possibly a read error. The V and J genes are TRBV3-1 and TRBJ2-1; D is unclear. CDR3 size: 16 residues. CDR1 and CDR2 (germline): LGHDT, YNNKEL (reference sequence). CDR3 region: CAGSQESGLPYNEQFF. Written as DNA, the CDR3 is TGTGCCGGCAGCCAAGAATCGGGTTTGCCGTACAATGAGCAGTTCTTC.

V and J are TRBV29-1 and TRBJ2-5; D is unresolved. With the DNA end fitting TRBJ2-7 better, the J assignment may be wrong. The CDR3 length is 10 residues. The germline V gene has CDR1 SQVTM and CDR2 ANQGSEA. CDR3 protein: CSVRTNEQYF. The DNA of the CDR3 is TGCAGCGTCCGGACGAACGAGCAGTACTTC.

This clonotype has only a few counts. The chain combines TRBV4-3 with TRBJ1-2, with a tentative D call TRBD1 (5 bases). The CDR3 has 14 amino acids. V was clipped by 1 base and J by 4 bases, with 10 bases between them. The germline V gene encodes CDR1 LGHNA and CDR2 YSLEER. The DNA of the CDR3 is TGCGCCAGCAGCCAAGTAGGGGCTGGCTATGGCTACACCTTC. Translating it yields CASSQVGAGYGYTF.